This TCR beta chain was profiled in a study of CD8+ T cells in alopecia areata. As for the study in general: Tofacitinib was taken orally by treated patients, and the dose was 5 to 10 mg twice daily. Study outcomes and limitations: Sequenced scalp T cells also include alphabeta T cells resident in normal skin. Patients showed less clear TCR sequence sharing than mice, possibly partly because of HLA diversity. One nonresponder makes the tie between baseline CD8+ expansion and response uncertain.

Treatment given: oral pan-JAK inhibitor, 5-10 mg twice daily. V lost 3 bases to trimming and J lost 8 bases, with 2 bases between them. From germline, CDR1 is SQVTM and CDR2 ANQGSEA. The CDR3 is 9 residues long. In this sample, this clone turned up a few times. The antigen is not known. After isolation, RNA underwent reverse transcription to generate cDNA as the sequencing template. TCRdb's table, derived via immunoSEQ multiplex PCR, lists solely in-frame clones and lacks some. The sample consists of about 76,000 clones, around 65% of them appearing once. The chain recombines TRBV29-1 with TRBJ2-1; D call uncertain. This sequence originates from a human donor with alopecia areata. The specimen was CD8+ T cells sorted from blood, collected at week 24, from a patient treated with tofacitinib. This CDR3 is CSVDDEQFF. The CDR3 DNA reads TGCAGCGTTGACGATGAGCAGTTCTTC.